The clone carrying this T cell receptor beta chain has a single count. The sample contains more than one DNA sequence encoding this CDR3. The sample is drawn from a study of blood T cell repertoires in COVID-19. Profiled with immunoSEQ multiplex PCR; TCRdb holds only in-frame clones, not every one. The profile covers about 190,000 clones, with about 86% appearing a single time and 20% to 25% taken by the ten largest. CDR1 is SEHNR, CDR2 FQNEAQ, per germline (reference sequence). This CDR3 has 15 residues. Trimming removed 2 bases from V and 6 bases from J; junction bases left unmatched: 7. Sample: PBMCs or T cells enriched from blood (not recorded which). The source is a woman in her thirties or forties in a cohort exposed to, infected with or recovered from COVID-19 (not recorded which). The genes are TRBV7-9 and TRBJ2-3, with 8 bases aligning to TRBD2. The CDR3 region is CASSLLAGRTDTQYF. Here the CDR3 DNA reads TGTGCCAGCAGCTTACTAGCGGGCCGAACGGATACGCAGTATTTT. The complete variable domain, with remaining parts taken from reference TRBV7-9 and TRBJ2-3, reads DTGVSQNPRHKITKRGQNVTFRCDPISEHNRLYWYRQTLGQGPEFLTYFQNEAQLEKSRLLSDRFSAERPKGSFSTLEIQRTEQGDSAMYLCASSLLAGRTDTQYFGPGTRLTVL.